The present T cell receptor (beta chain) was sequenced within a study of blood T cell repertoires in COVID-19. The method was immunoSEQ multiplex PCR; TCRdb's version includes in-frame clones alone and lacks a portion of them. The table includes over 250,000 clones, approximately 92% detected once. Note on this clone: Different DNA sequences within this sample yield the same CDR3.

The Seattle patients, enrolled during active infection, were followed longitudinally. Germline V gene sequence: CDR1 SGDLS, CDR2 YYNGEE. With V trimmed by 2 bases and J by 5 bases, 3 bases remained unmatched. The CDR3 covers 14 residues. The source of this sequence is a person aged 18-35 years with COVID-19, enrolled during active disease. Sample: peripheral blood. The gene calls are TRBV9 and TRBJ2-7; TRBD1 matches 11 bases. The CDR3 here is CASSVGQGVDEQYF. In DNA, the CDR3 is TGTGCCAGCAGCGTGGGACAGGGGGTCGACGAGCAGTACTTC.